Each of the 16 T cell receptor beta chains below was sequenced from the same sample in a study of neurological immune-mediated disorders. TCRdb redid the calling of the 5' RACE reads with MiXCR, one entry per CDR3 protein. The sample lists some 38,000 distinct CDR3 sequences, roughly 4.8% occurring once. The sequenced sample was CD4+ T cells from blood. The receptor set was obtained from a man between 18 and 35 years old in good health.

This clonotype was found many times. The CDR3 region is CSARSPGLAGGTDTQYF. CDR3 nucleotides: TGCAGTGCTAGATCCCCCGGACTAGCGGGGGGCACAGATACGCAGTATTTT. The V and J genes are TRBV20-1 and TRBJ2-3, with 13 bases matching TRBD2. The length of the CDR3 is 17 residues. J gave up 1 base and V 2 bases, and 6 bases lay outside the gene matches. The germline CDR1 and CDR2 sequences are DFQATT and SNEGSKA (reference sequence).

This clonotype came up many times. This chain connects TRBV20-1 to TRBJ1-1; 8 bases line up with TRBD1. The CDR3 runs to 14 residues. Per germline, CDR1 DFQATT and CDR2 SNEGSKA (reference sequence). The V gene end was trimmed by 6 bases and the J gene end by 0 bases; junction bases not matched to a gene: 6. The CDR3 loop is CSARTGRLNTEAFF. Here the CDR3 DNA reads TGCAGTGCCCGGACAGGGAGGTTGAACACTGAAGCTTTCTTT.

This rearrangement joins TRBV2 to TRBJ1-1; a possible D gene is TRBD1 (5 bases). This CDR3 has 13 amino acids. Germline CDR1 and CDR2: SNHLY and FYNNEI. Between the trimmed V and J ends, which lost 3 bases and 1 base, there was a span of 6 bases. CDR3: CASSDQGNTEAFF. The CDR3 DNA is TGTGCCAGCAGTGATCAGGGGAACACTGAAGCTTTCTTT.

There are many counts of this clonotype. The CDR3, as DNA: TGTGCCAGCAGTGAAGCGGGGAGGGCAGATACGCAGTATTTT. It yields the protein CASSEAGRADTQYF. The chain combines TRBV6-1 with TRBJ2-3; TRBD2 matches 7 bases. V shed 0 bases, J shed 4 bases, and the junction held 1 base outside the gene matches. The CDR3 totals 14 residues. Germline V gives CDR1 MNHNS, CDR2 SASEGT.

This clonotype was counted many times. This chain connects TRBV7-2 to TRBJ2-3; tentatively, D is TRBD1 or TRBD2 (6 bases each). Deletions cut 5 bases from V and 4 bases from J, with 13 bases between. The CDR3 extends over 14 amino acids. In germline, CDR1 is SGHTA, CDR2 FQGNSA. This CDR3 reads CASSLGGWADTQYF. Written as DNA, the CDR3 is TGTGCCAGCAGCCTAGGGGGGTGGGCAGATACGCAGTATTTT.

Ten or more counts support this clonotype. The chain links TRBV7-2 to TRBJ2-5, with a tentative D call TRBD2 (7 bases). The V gene's germline CDR1 is SGHTA and CDR2 FQGNSA. The CDR3 runs to 15 residues. Trimming removed 6 bases from V and 1 base from J, with 15 bases in between. DNA for the CDR3: TGTGCCAGCAGTAGAGGGGGGGGGGCCCAAGAGACCCAGTACTTC. Translation: CASSRGGGAQETQYF.

This clonotype was counted ten times or more. The chain carries TRBV5-1 and TRBJ2-3; 7 positions match TRBD1. The CDR3 runs 15 residues. Trimming removed 4 bases from V and 4 bases from J; junction bases left unmatched: 9. Germline V gene lookup returns CDR1 SGHRS and CDR2 YFSETQ. CDR3: CASSVSTGFPDTQYF. In DNA, the CDR3 is TGCGCCAGCAGCGTGTCGACAGGGTTTCCAGATACGCAGTATTTT. Based on the CDR3 plus reference TRBV5-1 and TRBJ2-3, the full variable domain is KAGVTQTPRYLIKTRGQQVTLSCSPISGHRSVSWYQQTPGQGLQFLFEYFSETQRNKGNFPGRFSGRQFSNSRSEMNVSTLELGDSALYLCASSVSTGFPDTQYFGPGTRLTVL.

In this sample, this clonotype turned up many times. V usage is TRBV6-5 and J usage is TRBJ2-7; 10 bases line up with TRBD2. Germline V CDR1 and CDR2: MNHEY, SVGAGI. This CDR3 has 16 residues. The ends lost 5 bases at V and 0 bases at J; junction bases unmatched: 7. The DNA of the CDR3 is TGTGCCAGCAGTCCAGTAGCGGGGGGCCGCTCCTACGAGCAGTACTTC. Translated: CASSPVAGGRSYEQYF.

This clonotype has ten or more counts. The chain recombines TRBV2 with TRBJ2-5, with 11 positions matching TRBD2. Germline V gives CDR1 SNHLY, CDR2 FYNNEI. This CDR3 has 14 residues. V shed 8 bases, J shed 3 bases, and the junction held 5 bases outside the gene matches. In DNA, the CDR3 is TGTGCCAGCGGACCGGGACTAGCGGAAGAGACCCAGTACTTC. Residues: CASGPGLAEETQYF.

This clonotype is labeled medium-sized (0.01 to 0.1%). The chain couples TRBV7-9 to TRBJ2-1, with TRBD2 matching 12 bases. There are 13 residues in the CDR3. Trimming took 10 bases from V and 9 from J; bases not matched to a gene: 7. CDR1 SEHNR and CDR2 FQNEAQ come from the germline V gene (reference sequence). This CDR3 reads CATPSGGAAEQFF. As DNA, the CDR3 is TGTGCCACCCCTAGCGGGGGGGCGGCTGAGCAGTTCTTC.

At least ten counts were recorded for this clonotype. This chain joins TRBV12-3 or TRBV12-4 and TRBJ1-2; unclear D gene. V was trimmed by 4 bases and J by 4 bases, leaving 13 bases between them. The CDR3 extends over 14 amino acids. In DNA form, the CDR3 reads TGTGCCAGCAGTTCCCAGGCATTTATCTATGGCTACACCTTC. Protein product: CASSSQAFIYGYTF.

This clonotype has a count of ten or more. The chain carries TRBV9 and TRBJ2-5, with TRBD2 matching 8 bases. V dropped 0 bases and J dropped 1; count of bases not matched to a gene: 2. From germline, CDR1 is SGDLS and CDR2 YYNGEE. The CDR3 has 15 residues. CDR3 sequence: CASSVAAGAQETQYF. The CDR3 DNA follows: TGTGCCAGCAGCGTAGCAGCGGGGGCCCAAGAGACCCAGTACTTC.

This clonotype has at least ten counts. This may be a read error, as it is one base from a much larger clone. J is TRBJ2-7 and V is TRBV7-2; 10 bases line up with TRBD1. From germline, CDR1 is SGHTA and CDR2 FQGNSA. CDR3 length equals 13 residues. CDR3 region: CANSFDRGREQYF. The CDR3 nucleotides read TGTGCCAACAGCTTCGACAGGGGGCGGGAGCAGTACTTC. Looking up the rest from reference TRBV7-2 and TRBJ2-7 gives the full variable domain: GAGVSQSPSNKVTEKGKDVELRCDPISGHTALYWYRQSLGQGLEFLIYFQGNSAPDKSGLPSDRFSAERTGGSVSTLTIQRTQQEDSAVYLCANSFDRGREQYFGPGTRLTVT.

This clonotype showed up many times. The chain couples TRBV20-1 to TRBJ2-7; maybe TRBD1 (5 bases). The CDR3 extends over 14 amino acids. V dropped 6 bases and J dropped 0 bases, with 15 bases sitting between them. Germline V gene data show CDR1 as DFQATT and CDR2 as SNEGSKA (reference sequence). The CDR3 DNA is TGCAGTGCACAGGACACCCGTAGCTCCTACGAGCAGTACTTC. Amino acid sequence: CSAQDTRSSYEQYF.

This clonotype was counted at least ten times. The CDR3 loop reads CSARGGQGNVRVTEAFF. The DNA of the CDR3 is TGCAGTGCTAGAGGGGGACAGGGAAATGTTCGCGTCACTGAAGCTTTCTTT. This chain uses TRBV20-1 with TRBJ1-1, with 9 bases that match TRBD1. The CDR3 totals 17 residues. Germline trimming cut 1 base from V and 4 bases from J; bases unmatched to any gene: 13. Germline lookup yields CDR1 DFQATT and CDR2 SNEGSKA (reference sequence).

This clonotype was counted ten times or more. The V call is TRBV7-8, the J call TRBJ2-3; D uncertain. This CDR3 contains 11 residues. Trimming removed 6 bases at V and 6 bases at J, with 7 bases between. CDR1 is SGHVS, CDR2 FQNEAQ, per germline. The CDR3 reads CASSSWDTQYF. CDR3 coding DNA: TGTGCCAGCAGTTCGTGGGATACGCAGTATTTT.